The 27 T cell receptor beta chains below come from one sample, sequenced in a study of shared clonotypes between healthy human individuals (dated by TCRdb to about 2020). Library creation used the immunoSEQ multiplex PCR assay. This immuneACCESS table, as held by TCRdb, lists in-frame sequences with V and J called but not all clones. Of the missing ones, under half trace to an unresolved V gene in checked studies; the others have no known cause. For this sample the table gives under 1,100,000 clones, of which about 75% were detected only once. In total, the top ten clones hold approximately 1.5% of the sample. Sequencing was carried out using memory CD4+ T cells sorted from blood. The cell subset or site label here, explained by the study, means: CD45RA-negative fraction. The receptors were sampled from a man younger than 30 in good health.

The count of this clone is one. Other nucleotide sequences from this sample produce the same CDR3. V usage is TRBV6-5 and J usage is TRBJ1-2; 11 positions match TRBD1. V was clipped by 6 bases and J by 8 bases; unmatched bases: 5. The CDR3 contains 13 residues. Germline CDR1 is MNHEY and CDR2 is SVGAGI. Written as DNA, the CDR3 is TGTGCCAGCAGCCGGGGACAGGGGGGCGGCTACACCTTC. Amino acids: CASSRGQGGGYTF.

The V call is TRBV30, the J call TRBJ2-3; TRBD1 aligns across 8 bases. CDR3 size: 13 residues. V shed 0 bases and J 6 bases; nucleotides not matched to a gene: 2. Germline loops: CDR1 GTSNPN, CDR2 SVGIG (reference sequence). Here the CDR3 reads CAWSVQGADTQYF. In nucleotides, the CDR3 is TGTGCCTGGAGTGTCCAGGGGGCGGATACGCAGTATTTT.

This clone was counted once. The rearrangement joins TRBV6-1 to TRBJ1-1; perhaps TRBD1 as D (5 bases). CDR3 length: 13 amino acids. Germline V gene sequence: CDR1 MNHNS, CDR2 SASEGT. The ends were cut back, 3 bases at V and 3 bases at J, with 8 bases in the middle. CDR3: CASSETVYTEAFF. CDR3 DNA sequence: TGTGCCAGCAGTGAGACAGTTTACACTGAAGCTTTCTTT.

The CDR3 nucleotides read TGTGCCAGCAGCTTAGTTCGGACTAGCGTCCCCTACGAGCAGTACTTC. It specifies CASSLVRTSVPYEQYF. The chain combines TRBV11-2 with TRBJ2-7, with 9 bases matching TRBD2. CDR3 length: 16 residues. V lost 1 base, J lost 2 bases, and 6 bases stayed unmatched. CDR1 is SGHAT, CDR2 FQNNGV, per germline.

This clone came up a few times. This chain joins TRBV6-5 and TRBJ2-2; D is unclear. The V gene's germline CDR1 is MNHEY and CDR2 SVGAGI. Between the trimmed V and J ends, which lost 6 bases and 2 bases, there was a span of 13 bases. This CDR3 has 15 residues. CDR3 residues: CASSRSAVNTGELFF. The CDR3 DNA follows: TGTGCCAGCAGCCGGAGTGCGGTTAACACCGGGGAGCTGTTTTTT.

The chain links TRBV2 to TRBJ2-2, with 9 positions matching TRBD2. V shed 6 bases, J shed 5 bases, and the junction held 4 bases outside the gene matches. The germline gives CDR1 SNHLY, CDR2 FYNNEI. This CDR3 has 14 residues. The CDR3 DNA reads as TGTGCCAGCAGGCGGGAGGGCCCTACCGGGGAGCTGTTTTTT. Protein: CASRREGPTGELFF.

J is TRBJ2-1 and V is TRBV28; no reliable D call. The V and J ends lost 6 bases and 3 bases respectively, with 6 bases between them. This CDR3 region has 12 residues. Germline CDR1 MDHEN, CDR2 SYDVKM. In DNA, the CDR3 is TGTGCCAGCAGCCCCCACTACAATGAGCAGTTCTTC. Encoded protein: CASSPHYNEQFF. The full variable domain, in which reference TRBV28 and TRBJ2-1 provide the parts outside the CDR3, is DVKVTQSSRYLVKRTGEKVFLECVQDMDHENMFWYRQDPGLGLRLIYFSYDVKMKEKGDIPEGYSVSREKKERFSLILESASTNQTSMYLCASSPHYNEQFFGPGTRLTVL.

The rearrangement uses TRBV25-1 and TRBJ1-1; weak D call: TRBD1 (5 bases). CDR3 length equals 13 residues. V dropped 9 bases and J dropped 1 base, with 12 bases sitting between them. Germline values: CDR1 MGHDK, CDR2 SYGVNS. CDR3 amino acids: CASGGRQNTEAFF. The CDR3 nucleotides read TGTGCCAGTGGGGGACGGCAGAACACTGAAGCTTTCTTT.

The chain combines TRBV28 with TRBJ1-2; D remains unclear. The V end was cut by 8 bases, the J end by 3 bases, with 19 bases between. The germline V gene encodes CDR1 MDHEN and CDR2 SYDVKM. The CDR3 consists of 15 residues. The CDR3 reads CASRLRPGVYYGYTF. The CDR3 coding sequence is TGTGCCAGCCGACTGCGCCCGGGAGTCTACTATGGCTACACCTTC.

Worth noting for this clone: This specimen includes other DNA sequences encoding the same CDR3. The CDR3 DNA is TGCGCCAGCAGCTCACAGGGCTCTGGAAACACCATATATTTT. It is translated as CASSSQGSGNTIYF. V is TRBV5-1 and J is TRBJ1-3, with D possibly being TRBD1 (6 bases). Germline V gene lookup returns CDR1 SGHRS and CDR2 YFSETQ. This CDR3 contains 14 residues. Trimming left V 3 bases short and J 0 bases short, with 7 bases between.

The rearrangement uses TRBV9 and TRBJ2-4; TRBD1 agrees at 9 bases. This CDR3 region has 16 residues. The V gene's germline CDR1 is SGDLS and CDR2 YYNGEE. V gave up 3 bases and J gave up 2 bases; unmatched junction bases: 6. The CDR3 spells CASSAWDRETKNIQYF. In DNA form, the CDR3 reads TGTGCCAGCAGCGCGTGGGACAGGGAAACCAAAAACATTCAGTACTTC.

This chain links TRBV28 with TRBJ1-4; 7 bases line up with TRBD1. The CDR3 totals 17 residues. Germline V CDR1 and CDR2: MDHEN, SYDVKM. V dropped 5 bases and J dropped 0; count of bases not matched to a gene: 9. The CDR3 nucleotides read TGTGCCAGCAGTCCAGGGACAGCTGTTGCAACTAATGAAAAACTGTTTTTT. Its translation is CASSPGTAVATNEKLFF.

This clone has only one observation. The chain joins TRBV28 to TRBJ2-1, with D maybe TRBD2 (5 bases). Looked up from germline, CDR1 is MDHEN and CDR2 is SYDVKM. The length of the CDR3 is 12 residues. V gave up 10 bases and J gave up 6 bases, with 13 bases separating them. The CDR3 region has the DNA TGTGCCACCCTTGGAGGATTCAATGAGCAGTTCTTC. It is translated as CATLGGFNEQFF.

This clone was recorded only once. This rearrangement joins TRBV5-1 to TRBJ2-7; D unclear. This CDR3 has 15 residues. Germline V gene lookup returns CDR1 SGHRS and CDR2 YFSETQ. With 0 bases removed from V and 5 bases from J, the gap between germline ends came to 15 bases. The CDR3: CASSLAGSYVNEQYF. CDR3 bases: TGCGCCAGCAGCTTGGCCGGCAGTTATGTCAACGAGCAGTACTTC.

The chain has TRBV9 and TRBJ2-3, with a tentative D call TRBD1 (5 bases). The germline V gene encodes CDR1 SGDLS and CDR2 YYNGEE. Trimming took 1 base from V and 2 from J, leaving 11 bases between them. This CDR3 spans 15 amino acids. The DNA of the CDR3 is TGTGCCAGCAGCGTAATCCAGGGAACCACAGATACGCAGTATTTT. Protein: CASSVIQGTTDTQYF. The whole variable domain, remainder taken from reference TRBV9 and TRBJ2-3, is DSGVTQTPKHLITATGQRVTLRCSPRSGDLSVYWYQQSLDQGLQFLIQYYNGEERAKGNILERFSAQQFPDLHSELNLSSLELGDSALYFCASSVIQGTTDTQYFGPGTRLTVL.

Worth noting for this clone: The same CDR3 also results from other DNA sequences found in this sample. The chain's CDR3 is CASSFGGDTQYF. The CDR3 nucleotides are TGTGCCAGCAGCTTTGGGGGTGATACGCAGTATTTT. The chain is built from TRBV11-2 and TRBJ2-3; D might be TRBD1 or TRBD2, each matching 5 bases. The CDR3 runs to 12 residues. Germline V gene data show CDR1 as SGHAT and CDR2 as FQNNGV. V was trimmed by 3 bases and J by 6 bases, leaving 7 bases between them.

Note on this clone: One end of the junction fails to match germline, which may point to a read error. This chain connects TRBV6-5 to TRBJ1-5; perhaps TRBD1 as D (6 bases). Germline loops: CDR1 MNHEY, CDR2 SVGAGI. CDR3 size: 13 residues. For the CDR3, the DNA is TGTGCCATCAGTGGGGGCGAAGATCAGCCCCAGCATTTT. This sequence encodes CAISGGEDQPQHF.

In nucleotides, the CDR3 is TGTGCCAGCTCAAGGACAGAGCTCTACAATGAGCAGTTCTTC. This codes for CASSRTELYNEQFF. The V call is TRBV18, the J call TRBJ2-1, with TRBD1 as a possible D gene (6 bases). V shed 5 bases and J shed 3 bases, with 11 bases lying between them. Germline V gene lookup returns CDR1 KGHSH and CDR2 LQKENI. The CDR3 sequence is 14 residues long.

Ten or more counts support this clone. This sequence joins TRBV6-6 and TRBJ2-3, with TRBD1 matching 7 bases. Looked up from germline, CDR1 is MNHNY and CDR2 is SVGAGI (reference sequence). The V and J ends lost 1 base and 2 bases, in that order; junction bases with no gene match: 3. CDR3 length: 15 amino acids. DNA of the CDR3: TGTGCCAGCAGTTACTGGGGACAGTTCACAGATACGCAGTATTTT. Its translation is CASSYWGQFTDTQYF.

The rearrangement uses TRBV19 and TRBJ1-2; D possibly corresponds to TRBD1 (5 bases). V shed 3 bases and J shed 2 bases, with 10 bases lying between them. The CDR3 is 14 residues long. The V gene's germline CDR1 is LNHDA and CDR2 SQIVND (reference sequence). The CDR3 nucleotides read TGTGCCAGTAGTATTATGGCAGGGAACTATGGCTACACCTTC. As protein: CASSIMAGNYGYTF.

The CDR3 reads CASGIPTGTGFGYTF. Here the CDR3 DNA reads TGTGCCAGCGGAATTCCGACCGGGACAGGGTTTGGCTACACCTTC. The chain couples TRBV28 to TRBJ1-2, with 9 positions matching TRBD1. CDR1 is MDHEN and CDR2 is SYDVKM in the germline V gene. Unmatched junction bases numbered 14, after V lost 8 bases and J lost 7 bases. CDR3 length equals 15 residues.

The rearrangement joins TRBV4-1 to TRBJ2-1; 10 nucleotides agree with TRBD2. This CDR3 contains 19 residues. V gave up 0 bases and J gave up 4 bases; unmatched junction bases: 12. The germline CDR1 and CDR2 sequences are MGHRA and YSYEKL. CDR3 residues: CASSQDTLAGLIEYNEQFF. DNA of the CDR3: TGCGCCAGCAGCCAAGATACACTAGCGGGGCTTATCGAATACAATGAGCAGTTCTTC.

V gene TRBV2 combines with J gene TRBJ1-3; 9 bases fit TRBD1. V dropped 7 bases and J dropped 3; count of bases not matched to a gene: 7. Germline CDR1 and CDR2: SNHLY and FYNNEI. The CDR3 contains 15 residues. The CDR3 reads CASKEQGASGNTIYF. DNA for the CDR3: TGTGCCAGCAAGGAACAGGGGGCAAGTGGAAACACCATATATTTT.

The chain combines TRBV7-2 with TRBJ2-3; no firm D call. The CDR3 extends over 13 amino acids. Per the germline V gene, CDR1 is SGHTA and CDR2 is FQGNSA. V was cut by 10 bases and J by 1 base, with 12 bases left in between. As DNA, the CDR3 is TGTGCCACCGTCTTTGCCGGCACAGATACGCAGTATTTT. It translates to CATVFAGTDTQYF.

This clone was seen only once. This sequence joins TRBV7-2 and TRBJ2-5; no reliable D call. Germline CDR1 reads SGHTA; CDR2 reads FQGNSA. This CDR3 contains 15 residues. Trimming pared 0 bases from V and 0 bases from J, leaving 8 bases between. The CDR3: CASSLAAADQETQYF. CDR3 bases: TGTGCCAGCAGCTTAGCGGCGGCAGACCAAGAGACCCAGTACTTC.

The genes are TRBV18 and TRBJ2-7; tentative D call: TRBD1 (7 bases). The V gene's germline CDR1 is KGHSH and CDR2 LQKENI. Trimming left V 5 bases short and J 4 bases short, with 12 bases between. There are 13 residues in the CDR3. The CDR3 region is CASSAGQQYEQYF. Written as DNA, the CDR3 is TGTGCCAGCTCAGCGGGACAGCAGTACGAGCAGTACTTC.

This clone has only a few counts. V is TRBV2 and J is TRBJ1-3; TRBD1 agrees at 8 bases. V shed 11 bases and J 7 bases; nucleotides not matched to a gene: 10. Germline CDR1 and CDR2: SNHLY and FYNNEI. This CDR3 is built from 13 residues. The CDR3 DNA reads TGTGCCGGAGCCGGACAGGGCTTTAACACCATATATTTT. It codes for CAGAGQGFNTIYF.